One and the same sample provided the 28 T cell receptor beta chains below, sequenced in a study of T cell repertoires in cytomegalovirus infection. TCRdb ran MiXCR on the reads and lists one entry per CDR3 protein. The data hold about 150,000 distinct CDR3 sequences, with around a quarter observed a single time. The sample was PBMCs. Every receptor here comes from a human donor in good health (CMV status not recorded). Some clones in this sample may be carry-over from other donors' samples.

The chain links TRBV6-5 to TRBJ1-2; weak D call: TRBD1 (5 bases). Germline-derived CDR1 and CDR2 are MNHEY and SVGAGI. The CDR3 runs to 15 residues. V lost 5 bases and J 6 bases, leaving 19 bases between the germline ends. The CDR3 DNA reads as TGTGCCAGCAGTCCCTCCTTGGGGGGTCGCAATGGCTACACCTTC. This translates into CASSPSLGGRNGYTF.

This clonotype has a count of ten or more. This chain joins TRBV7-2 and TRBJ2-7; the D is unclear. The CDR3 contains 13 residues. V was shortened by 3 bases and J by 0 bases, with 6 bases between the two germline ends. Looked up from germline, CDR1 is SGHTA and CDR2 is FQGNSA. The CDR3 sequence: CASSFGSSYEQYF. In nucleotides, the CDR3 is TGTGCCAGCAGCTTCGGGTCCTCCTACGAGCAGTACTTC.

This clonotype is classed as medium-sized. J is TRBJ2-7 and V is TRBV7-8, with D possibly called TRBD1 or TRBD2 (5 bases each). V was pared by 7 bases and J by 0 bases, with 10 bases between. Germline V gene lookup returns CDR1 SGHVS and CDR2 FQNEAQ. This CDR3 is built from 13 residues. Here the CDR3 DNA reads TGTGCCAGCACCGACGGGACCTCCTACGAGCAGTACTTC. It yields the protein CASTDGTSYEQYF. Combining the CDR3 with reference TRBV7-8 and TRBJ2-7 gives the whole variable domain GAGVSQSPRYKVAKRGQDVALRCDPISGHVSLFWYQQALGQGPEFLTYFQNEAQLDKSGLPSDRFFAERPEGSVSTLKIQRTQQEDSAVYLCASTDGTSYEQYFGPGTRLTVT.

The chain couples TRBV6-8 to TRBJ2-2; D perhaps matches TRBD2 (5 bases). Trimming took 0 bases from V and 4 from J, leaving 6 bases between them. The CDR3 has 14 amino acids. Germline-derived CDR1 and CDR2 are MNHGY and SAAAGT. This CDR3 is CASSYSAGTGELFF. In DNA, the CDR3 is TGTGCCAGCAGTTACTCGGCGGGCACCGGGGAGCTGTTTTTT.

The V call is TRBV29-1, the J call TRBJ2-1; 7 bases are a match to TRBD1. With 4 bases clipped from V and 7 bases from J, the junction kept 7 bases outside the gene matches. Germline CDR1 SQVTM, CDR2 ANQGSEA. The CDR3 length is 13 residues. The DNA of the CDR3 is TGCAGCGTTGGTAACAGGGGTTCGAATGAGCAGTTCTTC. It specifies CSVGNRGSNEQFF.

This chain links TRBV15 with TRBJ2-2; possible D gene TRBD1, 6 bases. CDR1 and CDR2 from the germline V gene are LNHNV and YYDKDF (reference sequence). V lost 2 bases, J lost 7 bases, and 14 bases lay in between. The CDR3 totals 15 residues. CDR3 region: CATSRPLGQIGELFF. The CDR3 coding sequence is TGTGCCACCAGCAGACCCCTTGGACAGATCGGGGAGCTGTTTTTT. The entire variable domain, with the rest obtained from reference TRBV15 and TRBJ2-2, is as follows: DAMVIQNPRYQVTQFGKPVTLSCSQTLNHNVMYWYQQKSSQAPKLLFHYYDKDFNNEADTPDNFQSRRPNTSFCFLDIRSPGLGDTAMYLCATSRPLGQIGELFFGEGSRLTVL.

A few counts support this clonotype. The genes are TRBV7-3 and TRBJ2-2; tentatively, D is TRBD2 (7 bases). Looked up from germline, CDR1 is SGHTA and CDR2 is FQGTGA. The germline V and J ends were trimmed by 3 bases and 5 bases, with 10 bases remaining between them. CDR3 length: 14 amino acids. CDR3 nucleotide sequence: TGTGCCAGCAGCTTTGGGGGGGCGACCGGGGAGCTGTTTTTT. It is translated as CASSFGGATGELFF.

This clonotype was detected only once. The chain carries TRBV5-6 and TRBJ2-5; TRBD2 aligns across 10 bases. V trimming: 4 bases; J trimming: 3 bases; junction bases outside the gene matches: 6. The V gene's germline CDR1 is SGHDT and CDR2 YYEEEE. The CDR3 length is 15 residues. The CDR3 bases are TGTGCCAGCAGCCGGGAAGCGGGGGGGAAAGAGACCCAGTACTTC. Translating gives CASSREAGGKETQYF.

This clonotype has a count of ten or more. The CDR3 DNA follows: TGTGCCAGCAGTCCCCTCAGGGACATTTCCGAGCAGTACTTC. This translates into CASSPLRDISEQYF. This chain links TRBV28 with TRBJ2-7; tentative D call: TRBD1 (6 bases). Germline V gene sequence: CDR1 MDHEN, CDR2 SYDVKM. This CDR3 is built from 14 residues. Trimming removed 5 bases from V and 6 bases from J, with 17 bases in between.

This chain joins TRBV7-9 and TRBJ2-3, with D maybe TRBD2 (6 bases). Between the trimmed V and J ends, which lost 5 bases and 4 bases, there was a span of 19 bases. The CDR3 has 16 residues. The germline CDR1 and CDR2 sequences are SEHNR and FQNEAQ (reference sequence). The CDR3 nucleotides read TGTGCCAGCAGCCTACGGGGGTCCCCGAAACCAGATACGCAGTATTTT. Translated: CASSLRGSPKPDTQYF.

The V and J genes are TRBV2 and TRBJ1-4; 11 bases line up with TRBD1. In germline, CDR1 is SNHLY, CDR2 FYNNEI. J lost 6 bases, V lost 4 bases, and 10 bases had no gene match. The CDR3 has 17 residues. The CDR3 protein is CASSVDRGRRGDEKLFF. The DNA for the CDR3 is TGTGCCAGCAGTGTGGACAGGGGGCGAAGGGGGGATGAAAAACTGTTTTTT.

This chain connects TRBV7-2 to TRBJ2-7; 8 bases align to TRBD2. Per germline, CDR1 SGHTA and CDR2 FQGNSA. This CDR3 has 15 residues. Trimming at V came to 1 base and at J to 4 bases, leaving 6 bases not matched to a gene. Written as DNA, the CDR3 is TGTGCCAGCAGCTTAGAGTCTAGCGGGTGGTACGAGCAGTACTTC. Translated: CASSLESSGWYEQYF. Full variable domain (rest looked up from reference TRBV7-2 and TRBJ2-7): GAGVSQSPSNKVTEKGKDVELRCDPISGHTALYWYRQSLGQGLEFLIYFQGNSAPDKSGLPSDRFSAERTGGSVSTLTIQRTQQEDSAVYLCASSLESSGWYEQYFGPGTRLTVT.

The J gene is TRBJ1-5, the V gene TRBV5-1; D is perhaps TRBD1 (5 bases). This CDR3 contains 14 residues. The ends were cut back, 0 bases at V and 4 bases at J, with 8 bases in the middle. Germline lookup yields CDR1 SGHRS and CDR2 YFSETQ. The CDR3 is CASSLVPGNQPQHF. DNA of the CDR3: TGCGCCAGCAGCTTGGTACCAGGGAATCAGCCCCAGCATTTT.

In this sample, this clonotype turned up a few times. Here the CDR3 DNA reads TGTGCCAGCAGTCAGCCAGGGCTAGCGGGGACCTACGAGCAGTACTTC. Encoded protein: CASSQPGLAGTYEQYF. The chain combines TRBV28 with TRBJ2-7, with 9 bases aligning to TRBD2. The junction had 10 bases not matched to a gene; V was cut back by 5 bases and J by 2 bases. The germline CDR1 and CDR2 sequences are MDHEN and SYDVKM. The CDR3 contains 16 residues.

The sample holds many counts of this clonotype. CDR3 loop: CASSFGDPGLGDEQYF. The CDR3 DNA reads as TGTGCCAGCAGTTTCGGGGACCCGGGACTAGGGGACGAGCAGTACTTC. The chain has TRBV28 and TRBJ2-7; 8 bases line up with TRBD2. J lost 5 bases, V lost 3 bases, and 12 bases had no gene match. Per the germline V gene, CDR1 is MDHEN and CDR2 is SYDVKM. The CDR3 is 16 residues long.

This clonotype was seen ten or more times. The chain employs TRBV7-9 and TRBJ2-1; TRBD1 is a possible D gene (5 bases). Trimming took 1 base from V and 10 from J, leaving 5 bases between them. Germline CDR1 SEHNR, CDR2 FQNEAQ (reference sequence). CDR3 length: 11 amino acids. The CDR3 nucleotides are TGTGCCAGCAGCTTAGGGACAGAGCAGTTCTTC. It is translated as CASSLGTEQFF.

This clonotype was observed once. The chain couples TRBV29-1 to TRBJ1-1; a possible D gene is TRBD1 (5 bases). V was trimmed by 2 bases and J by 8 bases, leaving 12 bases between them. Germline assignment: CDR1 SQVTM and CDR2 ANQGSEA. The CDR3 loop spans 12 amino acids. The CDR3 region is CSVEKGTREAFF. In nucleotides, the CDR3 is TGCAGCGTTGAAAAGGGGACTAGGGAAGCTTTCTTT.

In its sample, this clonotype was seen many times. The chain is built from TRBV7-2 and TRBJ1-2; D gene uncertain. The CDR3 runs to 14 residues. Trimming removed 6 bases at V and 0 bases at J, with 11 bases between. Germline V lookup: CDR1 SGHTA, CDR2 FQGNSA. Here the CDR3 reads CASRLQKANYGYTF. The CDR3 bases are TGTGCCAGCAGATTACAGAAAGCTAACTATGGCTACACCTTC.

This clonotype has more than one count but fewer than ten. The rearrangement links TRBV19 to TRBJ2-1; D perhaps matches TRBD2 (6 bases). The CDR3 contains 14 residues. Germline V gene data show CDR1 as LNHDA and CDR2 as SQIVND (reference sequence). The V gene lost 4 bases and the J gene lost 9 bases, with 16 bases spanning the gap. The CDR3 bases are TGTGCCAGTAGTAACGGCGGGACGTGGACTGAGCAGTTCTTC. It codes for CASSNGGTWTEQFF.

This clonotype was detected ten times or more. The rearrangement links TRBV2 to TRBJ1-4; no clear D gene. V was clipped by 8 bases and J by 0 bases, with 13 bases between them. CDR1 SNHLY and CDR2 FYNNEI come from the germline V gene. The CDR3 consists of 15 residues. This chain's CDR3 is CASVVGLATNEKLFF. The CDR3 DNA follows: TGTGCCAGCGTGGTCGGGCTTGCAACTAATGAAAAACTGTTTTTT.

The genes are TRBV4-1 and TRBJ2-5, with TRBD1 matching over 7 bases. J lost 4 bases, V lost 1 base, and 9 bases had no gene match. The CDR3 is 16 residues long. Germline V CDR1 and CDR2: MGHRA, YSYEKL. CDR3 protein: CASSQGGQTFRETQYF. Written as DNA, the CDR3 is TGCGCCAGCAGCCAAGGGGGACAGACGTTCCGAGAGACCCAGTACTTC.

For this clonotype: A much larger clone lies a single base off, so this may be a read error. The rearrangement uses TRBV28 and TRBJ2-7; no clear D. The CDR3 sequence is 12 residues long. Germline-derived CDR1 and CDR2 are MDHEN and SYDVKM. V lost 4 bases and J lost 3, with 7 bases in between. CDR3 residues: CASSSPFYEQYF. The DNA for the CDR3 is TGTGCCAGCAGTTCCCCTTTCTACGAGCAGTACTTC.

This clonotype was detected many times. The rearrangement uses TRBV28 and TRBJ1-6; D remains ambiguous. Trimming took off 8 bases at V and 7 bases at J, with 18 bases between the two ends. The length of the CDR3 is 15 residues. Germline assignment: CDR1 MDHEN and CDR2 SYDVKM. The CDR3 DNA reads TGTGCCAGCTCATATTCCGGGAGATCCAATTCACCCCTCCACTTT. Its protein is CASSYSGRSNSPLHF. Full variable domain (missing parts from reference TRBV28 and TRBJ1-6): DVKVTQSSRYLVKRTGEKVFLECVQDMDHENMFWYRQDPGLGLRLIYFSYDVKMKEKGDIPEGYSVSREKKERFSLILESASTNQTSMYLCASSYSGRSNSPLHFGNGTRLTVT.

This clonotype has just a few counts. CDR3 in DNA: TGTGCCAGCAGTTTACGAGCGGGAGATTCAGATACGCAGTATTTT. Its translation is CASSLRAGDSDTQYF. The V call is TRBV12-3 or TRBV12-4, the J call TRBJ2-3, with 8 bases that match TRBD2. V lost 2 bases, J lost 4 bases, and 5 bases stayed unmatched. CDR3 length equals 15 residues.

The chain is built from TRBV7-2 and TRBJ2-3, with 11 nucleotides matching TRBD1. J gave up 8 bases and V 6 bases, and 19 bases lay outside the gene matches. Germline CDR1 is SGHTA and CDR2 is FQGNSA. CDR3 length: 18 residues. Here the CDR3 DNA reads TGTGCCAGCAGTCTCACAGCTCCGGGACAGGGGGGGGGGGGTACGCAGTATTTT. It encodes CASSLTAPGQGGGGTQYF. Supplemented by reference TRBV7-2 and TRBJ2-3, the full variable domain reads GAGVSQSPSNKVTEKGKDVELRCDPISGHTALYWYRQSLGQGLEFLIYFQGNSAPDKSGLPSDRFSAERTGGSVSTLTIQRTQQEDSAVYLCASSLTAPGQGGGGTQYFGPGTRLTVL.

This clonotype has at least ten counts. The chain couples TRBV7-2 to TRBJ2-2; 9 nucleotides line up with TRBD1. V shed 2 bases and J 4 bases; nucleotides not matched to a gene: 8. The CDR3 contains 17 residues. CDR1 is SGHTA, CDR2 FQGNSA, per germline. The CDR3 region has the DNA TGTGCCAGCAGCTTAATTAACAGGGGGCGTTCCACCGGGGAGCTGTTTTTT. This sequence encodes CASSLINRGRSTGELFF.

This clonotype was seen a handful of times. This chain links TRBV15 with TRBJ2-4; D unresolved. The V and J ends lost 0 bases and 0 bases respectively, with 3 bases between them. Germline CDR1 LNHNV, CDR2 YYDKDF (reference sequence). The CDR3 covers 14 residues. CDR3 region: CATSRDVAKNIQYF. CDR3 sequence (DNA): TGTGCCACCAGCAGAGATGTAGCCAAAAACATTCAGTACTTC.

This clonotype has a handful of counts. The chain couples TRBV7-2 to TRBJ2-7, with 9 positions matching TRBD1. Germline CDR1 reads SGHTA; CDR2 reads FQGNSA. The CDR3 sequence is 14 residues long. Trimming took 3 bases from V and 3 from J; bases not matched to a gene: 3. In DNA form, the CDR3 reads TGTGCCAGCAGCTTCCGGGACAGGGTCTACGAGCAGTACTTC. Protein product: CASSFRDRVYEQYF.